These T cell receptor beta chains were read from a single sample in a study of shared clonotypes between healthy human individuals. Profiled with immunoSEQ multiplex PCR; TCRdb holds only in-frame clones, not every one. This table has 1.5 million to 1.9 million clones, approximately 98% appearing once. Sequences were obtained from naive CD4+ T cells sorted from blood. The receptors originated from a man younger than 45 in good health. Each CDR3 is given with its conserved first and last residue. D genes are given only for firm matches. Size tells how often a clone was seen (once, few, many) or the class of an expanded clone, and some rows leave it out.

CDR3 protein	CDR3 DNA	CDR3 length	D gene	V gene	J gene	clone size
CASSTSGHNEQFF	TGTGCCAGCAGCACTAGCGGCCACAACGAGCAGTTCTTC	13	TRBD2	TRBV5-4	TRBJ2-1	.
CASREQGPYEKLFF	TGCGCCAGCAGGGAACAGGGCCCATATGAAAAACTGTTTTTT	14	.	TRBV10-2	TRBJ1-4	.
CASSGNRASGNTIYF	TGTGCCAGCAGTGGAAACAGGGCCTCTGGAAACACCATATATTTT	15	.	TRBV2	TRBJ1-3	.
CASSEYLRGDGYTF	TGTGCCAGCAGTGAATATCTCAGGGGGGACGGCTACACCTTC	14	TRBD1	TRBV2	TRBJ1-2	.
CASVGGGRDNEQFF	TGCGCCAGCGTTGGGGGCGGGAGGGACAATGAGCAGTTCTTC	14	TRBD2	TRBV5-1	TRBJ2-1	.
CASWGYNEQFF	TGTGCCAGCTGGGGGTACAATGAGCAGTTCTTC	11	.	TRBV18	TRBJ2-1	.
CASSQETGRETQYF	TGCGCCAGCAGCCAGGAGACAGGGAGGGAGACCCAGTACTTC	14	.	TRBV4-3	TRBJ2-5	.
CSVDGGSGNTIYF	TGCAGCGTTGATGGGGGTTCAGGAAACACCATATATTTT	13	.	TRBV29-1	TRBJ1-3	.
CASSLVVSMNTEAFF	TGTGCCAGCAGCTTGGTCGTCTCCATGAACACTGAAGCTTTCTTT	15	.	TRBV5-4	TRBJ1-1	once
CAISRDRATDTQYF	TGTGCCATCAGCCGGGACAGGGCGACAGATACGCAGTATTTT	14	TRBD1	TRBV10-3	TRBJ2-3	.
CASSFGGGYLRYEQYF	TGTGCCAGCAGCTTCGGGGGGGGCTACCTCCGCTACGAGCAGTACTTC	16	TRBD2	TRBV11-2	TRBJ2-7	.
CAWSGDRVRETQYF	TGTGCCTGGAGTGGGGACAGGGTAAGGGAGACCCAGTACTTC	14	TRBD1	TRBV30	TRBJ2-5	.
CSVEGDRPYEQYF	TGCAGCGTTGAAGGTGACAGGCCCTACGAGCAGTACTTC	13	.	TRBV29-1	TRBJ2-7	.
CATALAGSTFLEQYF	TGTGCCACCGCTCTAGCGGGGAGTACGTTTCTGGAGCAGTACTTC	15	TRBD2	TRBV15	TRBJ2-7	.
CASSERGNYEQYF	TGCGCCAGCAGTGAGAGGGGAAACTACGAGCAGTACTTC	13	.	TRBV10-1	TRBJ2-7	.
CASSPLGTGANYGYTF	TGTGCCAGCTCACCCCTCGGGACCGGAGCTAACTATGGCTACACCTTC	16	.	TRBV18	TRBJ1-2	.
CASSLGGYEQYF	TGTGCCAGCAGTTTAGGGGGTTACGAGCAGTACTTC	12	.	TRBV28	TRBJ2-7	.
CASSLEGAVKNIQYF	TGCGCCAGCAGCTTGGAGGGGGCTGTCAAAAACATTCAGTACTTC	15	TRBD1	TRBV5-1	TRBJ2-4	.
CASSFTRGPYEQYF	TGCGCCAGCAGCTTTACCAGGGGGCCCTACGAGCAGTACTTC	14	TRBD1	TRBV5-1	TRBJ2-7	.
CASSPRQVSYEQYF	TGTGCCAGCAGTCCCCGACAGGTCTCCTACGAGCAGTACTTC	14	.	TRBV28	TRBJ2-7	.
CASSRDGISYEQYF	TGTGCCAGCTCCCGGGACGGCATCTCCTACGAGCAGTACTTC	14	.	TRBV6-5	TRBJ2-7	.
CASSFTRKGLERSYEQYF	TGTGCCAGCAGTTTTACGAGAAAGGGCTTAGAAAGATCCTACGAGCAGTACTTC	18	.	TRBV27	TRBJ2-7	.
CASSILRGPTDTQYF	TGTGCCAGCAGCATACTGAGGGGGCCCACAGATACGCAGTATTTT	15	TRBD1	TRBV7-8	TRBJ2-3	.
CASSLYEMGGTDTQYF	TGTGCCAGCAGCCTGTACGAGATGGGGGGCACAGATACGCAGTATTTT	16	.	TRBV5-4	TRBJ2-3	once
CASSLGGDNYGYTF	TGCGCCAGCAGCTTGGGAGGTGATAACTATGGCTACACCTTC	14	.	TRBV5-1	TRBJ1-2	.
CASSQVTEIGFYNEQFF	TGCGCCAGCAGCCAAGTCACCGAAATAGGGTTTTACAATGAGCAGTTCTTC	17	.	TRBV4-3	TRBJ2-1	.
CASTSHTSGALSDEQYF	TGTGCCAGCACCTCCCATACATCGGGGGCATTGAGCGACGAGCAGTACTTC	17	.	TRBV28	TRBJ2-7	.
CASSPPGGIVLDTQYF	TGTGCCAGCAGCCCACCAGGCGGGATCGTATTGGATACGCAGTATTTT	16	.	TRBV9	TRBJ2-3	.
CASSIPAGRNTGELFF	TGTGCCAGTAGTATCCCTGCGGGACGGAACACCGGGGAGCTGTTTTTT	16	.	TRBV19	TRBJ2-2	once
CASIQGVRTEAFF	TGTGCCAGTATACAGGGGGTCCGCACTGAAGCTTTCTTT	13	TRBD1	TRBV2	TRBJ1-1	.
CASSPLVGTRTTGELFF	TGTGCCAGCTCACCACTAGTTGGGACTAGGACCACCGGGGAGCTGTTTTTT	17	TRBD2	TRBV18	TRBJ2-2	.
CASSPRTGELFF	TGTGCCAGCAGCCCCCGGACCGGGGAGCTGTTTTTT	12	.	TRBV9	TRBJ2-2	once